This section outlines one T cell receptor beta chain sequence together with its context. The entry originates in a study of cytotoxic CD8 clonotypes in ibrutinib-treated CLL. About the research overall: The cohort had some 10 relapsed/refractory and around 15 treatment-naive patients, 17 to 18 IGHV unmutated.

With sequencing, the targeted depth ranged from 1 in 200,000 to 1 in 1 million T cells. Using immunoSEQ multiplex PCR, the repertoire was profiled, and TCRdb retains in-frame clones only, with some absent. The sample lists fewer than 200,000 clones; more than 80% were seen once. Germline V gene data show CDR1 as SGHRS and CDR2 as YFSETQ. Trimming shortened V by 0 bases and J by 2 bases, and 9 bases separated the two germline ends. The CDR3 loop spans 15 amino acids. The chain has TRBV5-1 and TRBJ2-1; D possibly uses TRBD1 or TRBD2 (5 bases each). The material was PBMCs, obtained after 24 months of ibrutinib treatment. This TCR came from a human donor with chronic lymphocytic leukemia. CDR3: CASSLVGETYNEQFF. CDR3 coding DNA: TGCGCCAGCAGCTTGGTGGGGGAGACCTACAATGAGCAGTTCTTC.